The 30 T cell receptor beta chains below were found in one sample sequenced in a study of regulatory T cells in long-lasting Graves disease (dated by TCRdb to the early 2020s). The receptor library was made with multiplex PCR. Reads for this sample came from an Illumina HiSeq 4000. TCR beta libraries were built with iRepertoire HTBI primers and Arm-PCR amplification of CDR3 regions. TCRdb passed the public sequencing reads through fastp at Q25 and MiXCR, retaining productive beta sequences. One record per CDR3 amino acid sequence lists the most common genes and DNA. The sample table records 450,000 to 600,000 distinct CDR3 sequences; about 13% of these occur just once. The ten largest clonotypes hold roughly a tenth of the sample. The time point label of this sample denotes: newly diagnosed GD, antithyroid drugs for less than 3 months. For both TCR sequencing and RNA sequencing, RNA was extracted from PBMCs in TRIzol.

These data also formed part of another study, on T cells in Graves' hyperthyroidism and ophthalmopathy.

The sample in question was peripheral blood mononuclear cells (PBMCs), obtained at new diagnosis, from a patient treated with antithyroid drugs. The origin of the receptors is a man under 40 with Graves disease. Donor details come from another sample of the same person, matched by shared clones.

This chain links TRBV20-1 with TRBJ2-5; 16 bases line up with TRBD2. V was pared by 5 bases and J by 6 bases, with 9 bases of the junction left unmatched. CDR1 is DFQATT, CDR2 SNEGSKA, per germline (reference sequence). This CDR3 region has 16 residues. CDR3 amino acids: CSASSGTSGRGQTQYF. The CDR3 nucleotides read TGCAGTGCTTCCTCTGGGACTAGCGGGAGGGGTCAGACCCAGTACTTC.

This clonotype was detected only a few times. This chain links TRBV9 with TRBJ2-5, with 7 bases aligning to TRBD1. After removal of 5 bases from V and 4 bases from J, the junction contained 14 bases not matched to a gene. CDR1 is SGDLS, CDR2 YYNGEE, per germline. The CDR3 consists of 16 residues. Here the CDR3 reads CASSAWEQGTGETQYF. For the CDR3, the DNA is TGTGCCAGCAGTGCCTGGGAACAGGGGACGGGAGAGACCCAGTACTTC.

The CDR3 sequence is CASTEGRTYGYTF. CDR3 coding DNA: TGTGCCAGCACCGAAGGACGGACCTATGGCTACACCTTC. The chain uses TRBV28 and TRBJ1-2, with D unresolved. Per germline, CDR1 MDHEN and CDR2 SYDVKM. Trimming cost V 7 bases and J 4 bases, with 13 bases left between them. There are 13 residues in the CDR3.

This clonotype has a handful of counts. V usage is TRBV7-9 and J usage is TRBJ1-2, with 9 bases that match TRBD1. The CDR3 is 16 residues long. Germline V CDR1 and CDR2: SEHNR, FQNEAQ (reference sequence). V dropped 5 bases and J dropped 6; count of bases not matched to a gene: 13. CDR3 coding DNA: TGTGCCAGCAGCCCCGAATCTACAGGGGGCTATGATGGCTACACCTTC. Translated: CASSPESTGGYDGYTF.

This clonotype was seen many times. The rearrangement joins TRBV12-5 to TRBJ1-5, with D tentatively TRBD1 (5 bases). The V end was cut by 5 bases, the J end by 7 bases, with 18 bases between. The CDR3 covers 15 residues. Germline V gives CDR1 LGHNT, CDR2 FRNRAP. CDR3 residues: CASGAARGGEQPQHF. The CDR3 nucleotides are TGTGCTAGTGGTGCCGCTAGGGGAGGGGAGCAGCCCCAGCATTTT.

This clonotype was observed at least ten times. The chain employs TRBV6-1 and TRBJ2-5, with a tentative D call TRBD2 (6 bases). Trimming removed 7 bases from V and 5 bases from J, with 14 bases in between. Germline loops: CDR1 MNHNS, CDR2 SASEGT. The CDR3 covers 13 residues. As DNA, the CDR3 is TGTGCCAGCAAGGAGGGCCCTGGGGAGACCCAGTACTTC. Protein sequence: CASKEGPGETQYF.

This clonotype was observed at least ten times. This rearrangement joins TRBV11-2 to TRBJ1-1, with a possible D match to TRBD1 (6 bases). The CDR3 covers 14 residues. Deletions cut 5 bases from V and 5 bases from J, with 15 bases between. Germline loops: CDR1 SGHAT, CDR2 FQNNGV. The CDR3, as DNA: TGTGCCAGCAGCGACACAGGGTTGGGAACTGAAGCTTTCTTT. It codes for CASSDTGLGTEAFF.

This chain joins TRBV28 and TRBJ1-2; D ambiguous. Trimming left V 7 bases short and J 3 bases short, with 6 bases between. The V gene's germline CDR1 is MDHEN and CDR2 SYDVKM. The CDR3 spans 11 residues. The CDR3 nucleotides are TGTGCCAGCAACACCTACTATGGCTACACCTTC. Protein: CASNTYYGYTF.

This clonotype was seen at least ten times. The V gene is TRBV7-2, the J gene TRBJ1-6, with 7 bases fitting TRBD1. J was trimmed by 17 bases and V by 5 bases; bases with no gene match: 9. Germline V CDR1 and CDR2: SGHTA, FQGNSA. The CDR3 has 12 amino acids. The DNA of the CDR3 is TGTGCCAGCAGCCGCCCGGCAGGGGGAGTCCACTTT. Protein sequence: CASSRPAGGVHF.

This clonotype has ten or more counts. The chain has TRBV19 and TRBJ1-5, with 9 bases aligning to TRBD1. V lost 3 bases, J lost 9 bases, and 9 bases stayed unmatched. Germline-derived CDR1 and CDR2 are LNHDA and SQIVND (reference sequence). CDR3 length: 15 amino acids. DNA for the CDR3: TGTGCCAGTAGTATGAGGGGACAGGGCGGCCGGCCCCAGCATTTT. It translates to CASSMRGQGGRPQHF.

The chain joins TRBV5-5 to TRBJ1-5; D is uncertain. V lost 0 bases and J lost 1, with 8 bases in between. The CDR3 is 15 amino acids. The germline V gene has CDR1 SGHKS and CDR2 YYEKEE (reference sequence). DNA for the CDR3: TGTGCCAGCAGCTTGGCCTATGAAAGCAATCAGCCCCAGCATTTT. Amino acid sequence: CASSLAYESNQPQHF. The full variable domain, in which reference TRBV5-5 and TRBJ1-5 provide the parts outside the CDR3, is DAGVTQSPTHLIKTRGQQVTLRCSPISGHKSVSWYQQVLGQGPQFIFQYYEKEERGRGNFPDRFSARQFPNYSSELNVNALLLGDSALYLCASSLAYESNQPQHFGDGTRLSIL.

This clonotype occurred a few times. This chain's CDR3 is CASSLADRDTQYF. The CDR3 DNA reads TGTGCCAGCAGCTTGGCGGACAGAGATACGCAGTATTTT. The rearrangement links TRBV5-4 to TRBJ2-3, with a possible D match to TRBD1 (6 bases). V was clipped by 0 bases and J by 5 bases, with 7 bases between them. Germline loops: CDR1 SGHNT, CDR2 YYREEE (reference sequence). This CDR3 has 13 residues.

A few counts support this clonotype. V gene TRBV6-1 combines with J gene TRBJ2-2; 8 nucleotides line up with TRBD1. Per the germline V gene, CDR1 is MNHNS and CDR2 is SASEGT. There are 15 residues in the CDR3. V shed 7 bases, J shed 2 bases, and the junction held 6 bases outside the gene matches. CDR3: CASKRTGINTGELFF. In DNA form, the CDR3 reads TGTGCCAGCAAGCGGACAGGGATTAACACCGGGGAGCTGTTTTTT.

The table lists this clonotype with many counts. V and J are TRBV12-3 or TRBV12-4 and TRBJ2-5; D is unclear. This CDR3 has 14 residues. Between the trimmed V and J ends, which lost 3 bases and 1 base, there was a span of 9 bases. CDR3 loop: CASSFSALQETQYF. In DNA form, the CDR3 reads TGTGCCAGCAGTTTCTCGGCCCTCCAAGAGACCCAGTACTTC.

This clonotype was counted only a few times. V and J are TRBV12-3 or TRBV12-4 and TRBJ2-5, with 12 bases matching TRBD2. The junction had 19 bases not matched to a gene; V was cut back by 6 bases and J by 2 bases. There are 20 residues in the CDR3. The CDR3 loop is CASSSGTSGYGMGEQETQYF. Here the CDR3 DNA reads TGTGCCAGCAGCTCCGGGACTAGCGGGTATGGCATGGGGGAGCAAGAGACCCAGTACTTC.

Note on this clonotype: This may come from a read error, since a much larger clone is one base off. V gene TRBV10-3 combines with J gene TRBJ2-5; D is perhaps TRBD1 (5 bases). The V gene's germline CDR1 is ENHRY and CDR2 SYGVKD. This CDR3 has 14 amino acids. V lost 3 bases and J 5 bases, leaving 13 bases between the germline ends. In nucleotides, the CDR3 is TGTGCCATCAGTGAAGACCAGGGTTGGGAGACCCAGTACTTC. Amino acid sequence: CAISEDQGWETQYF.

This clonotype was detected many times. This chain connects TRBV2 to TRBJ2-7; TRBD2 aligns across 10 bases. CDR3 length: 17 residues. V shed 3 bases and J 5 bases; nucleotides not matched to a gene: 13. CDR1 is SNHLY and CDR2 is FYNNEI in the germline V gene. CDR3 region: CASSERGLLAGRHEQYF. Written as DNA, the CDR3 is TGTGCCAGCAGTGAGCGGGGCTTACTAGCGGGAAGGCACGAGCAGTACTTC.

This clonotype was seen at least ten times. This chain links TRBV7-2 with TRBJ2-1; 7 nucleotides agree with TRBD2. The length of the CDR3 is 13 residues. Losses at the gene ends were 8 bases for V and 8 bases for J; bases not matched to a gene: 9. Germline V gives CDR1 SGHTA, CDR2 FQGNSA. CDR3 in amino acids: CASEGGRSYEQFF. As DNA, the CDR3 is TGTGCCAGCGAGGGCGGGAGATCCTATGAGCAGTTCTTC.

The chain joins TRBV28 to TRBJ1-6, with D uncertain. The CDR3 is 14 residues long. Trimming cost V 4 bases and J 9 bases, with 13 bases left between them. Germline V gene sequence: CDR1 MDHEN, CDR2 SYDVKM. CDR3 DNA: TGTGCCAGCAGTTCATCCTCTCGGGTTTCACCCCTCCACTTT. This sequence encodes CASSSSSRVSPLHF.

The V call is TRBV18, the J call TRBJ1-1, with 7 positions matching TRBD1. The V and J ends lost 2 bases and 8 bases, in that order; junction bases with no gene match: 8. The CDR3 runs 14 residues. The germline CDR1 and CDR2 sequences are KGHSH and LQKENI. DNA for the CDR3: TGTGCCAGCTCACCAACAGACAGGGCCTCGGAAGCTTTCTTT. It yields the protein CASSPTDRASEAFF.

The rearrangement joins TRBV20-1 to TRBJ2-2; 9 positions agree with TRBD2. CDR1 is DFQATT and CDR2 is SNEGSKA in the germline V gene (reference sequence). The CDR3 loop spans 18 amino acids. Germline trimming cut 6 bases from V and 3 bases from J; bases unmatched to any gene: 17. CDR3 sequence reads: CSAWGPTSGFGDTGELFF. The CDR3 DNA is TGCAGTGCCTGGGGGCCGACTAGCGGTTTCGGGGACACCGGGGAGCTGTTTTTT.

The rearrangement links TRBV30 to TRBJ2-3; D is undetermined. CDR3 size: 12 residues. V lost 1 base, J lost 8 bases, and 10 bases lay in between. Per germline, CDR1 GTSNPN and CDR2 SVGIG (reference sequence). CDR3 in DNA: TGTGCCTGGAGTGCCCCGCACGGTACGCAGTATTTT. Translation: CAWSAPHGTQYF.

The V and J genes are TRBV18 and TRBJ2-2; D is uncertain. CDR1 and CDR2 (germline): KGHSH, LQKENI. The ends were cut back, 2 bases at V and 1 base at J, with 11 bases in the middle. The CDR3 consists of 16 residues. This CDR3 reads CASSPIGPLNTGELFF. CDR3 DNA: TGTGCCAGCTCACCAATAGGCCCCCTGAACACCGGGGAGCTGTTTTTT.

The V and J genes are TRBV12-5 and TRBJ2-5; D gene uncertain. The CDR3 is 12 amino acids. From germline, CDR1 is LGHNT and CDR2 FRNRAP. Trimming took off 6 bases at V and 5 bases at J, with 10 bases between the two ends. The CDR3 region is CASGPLLETQYF. The DNA for the CDR3 is TGTGCTAGTGGGCCCCTCCTGGAGACCCAGTACTTC.

This clonotype appeared many times. The chain uses TRBV5-1 and TRBJ1-2; D gene uncertain. V was clipped by 0 bases and J by 0 bases, with 6 bases between them. Germline values: CDR1 SGHRS, CDR2 YFSETQ. The CDR3 runs 14 residues. CDR3 nucleotide sequence: TGCGCCAGCAGCTTGGGACGGTCTAACTATGGCTACACCTTC. It encodes CASSLGRSNYGYTF.

The genes are TRBV30 and TRBJ1-5; D is unresolved. Trimming removed 2 bases from V and 0 bases from J, with 8 bases in between. Per the germline V gene, CDR1 is GTSNPN and CDR2 is SVGIG (reference sequence). This CDR3 has 14 amino acids. Written as DNA, the CDR3 is TGTGCCTGGAGTAAACGGAATAGCAATCAGCCCCAGCATTTT. Protein product: CAWSKRNSNQPQHF.

The table lists this clonotype with many counts. The chain carries TRBV12-3 or TRBV12-4 and TRBJ1-1; D uncertain. Trimming took 4 bases from V and 4 from J, leaving 7 bases between them. The CDR3 has 12 amino acids. CDR3 sequence (DNA): TGTGCCAGCAGTTCCCATCGCACTGAAGCTTTCTTT. This encodes CASSSHRTEAFF.

Ten or more counts support this clonotype. This chain joins TRBV12-3 or TRBV12-4 and TRBJ1-1, with a weak D call TRBD1 (6 bases). This CDR3 spans 14 amino acids. Trimming removed 7 bases from V and 0 bases from J, with 12 bases in between. The CDR3 is CASKRDNMNTEAFF. The CDR3 bases are TGTGCCAGCAAGAGGGACAACATGAACACTGAAGCTTTCTTT.

This clonotype was seen a handful of times. V usage is TRBV12-3 or TRBV12-4 and J usage is TRBJ2-1, with 10 positions matching TRBD2. The CDR3 is made up of 18 amino acids. V dropped 2 bases and J dropped 7; count of bases not matched to a gene: 14. Written as DNA, the CDR3 is TGTGCCAGCAGTTTACTAGCGGGAGATCAGTATGGAGTAAATGAGCAGTTCTTC. This translates into CASSLLAGDQYGVNEQFF.

The CDR3 sequence: CASSIGSPYEQYF. CDR3 nucleotides: TGTGCCAGTAGTATCGGCAGTCCCTACGAGCAGTACTTC. The chain is built from TRBV19 and TRBJ2-7; D remains unclear. Trimming cost V 3 bases and J 2 bases, with 8 bases left between them. Germline V gene lookup returns CDR1 LNHDA and CDR2 SQIVND (reference sequence). This CDR3 contains 13 residues. Full variable domain (outside the CDR3, taken from reference TRBV19 and TRBJ2-7): DGGITQSPKYLFRKEGQNVTLSCEQNLNHDAMYWYRQDPGQGLRLIYYSQIVNDFQKGDIAEGYSVSREKKESFPLTVTSAQKNPTAFYLCASSIGSPYEQYFGPGTRLTVT.